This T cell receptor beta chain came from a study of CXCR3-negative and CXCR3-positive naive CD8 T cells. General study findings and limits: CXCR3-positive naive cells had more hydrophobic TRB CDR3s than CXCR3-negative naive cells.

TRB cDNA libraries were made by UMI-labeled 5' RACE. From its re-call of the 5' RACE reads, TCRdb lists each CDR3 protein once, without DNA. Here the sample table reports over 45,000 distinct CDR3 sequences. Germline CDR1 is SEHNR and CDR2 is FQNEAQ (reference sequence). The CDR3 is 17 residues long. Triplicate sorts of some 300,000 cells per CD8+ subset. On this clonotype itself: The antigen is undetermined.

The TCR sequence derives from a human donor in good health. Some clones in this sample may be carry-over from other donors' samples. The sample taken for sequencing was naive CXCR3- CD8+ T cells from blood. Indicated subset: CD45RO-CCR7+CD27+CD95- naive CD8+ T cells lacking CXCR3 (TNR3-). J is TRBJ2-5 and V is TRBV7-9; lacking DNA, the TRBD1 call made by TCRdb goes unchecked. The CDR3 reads CASSNPRQGATWETQYF.